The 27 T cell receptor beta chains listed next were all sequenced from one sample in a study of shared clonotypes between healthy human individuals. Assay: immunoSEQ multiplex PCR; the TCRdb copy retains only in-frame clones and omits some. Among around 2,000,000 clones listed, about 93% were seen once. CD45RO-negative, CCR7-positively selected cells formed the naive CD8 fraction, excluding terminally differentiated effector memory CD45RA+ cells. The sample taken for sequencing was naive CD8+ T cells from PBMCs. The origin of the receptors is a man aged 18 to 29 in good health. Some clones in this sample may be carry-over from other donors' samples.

CDR3 in amino acids: CASSPPFGGSDEQFF. The CDR3, as DNA: TGTGCCAGCTCACCTCCCTTCGGCGGGAGCGATGAGCAGTTCTTC. The chain combines TRBV18 with TRBJ2-1, with 7 nucleotides matching TRBD2. J was trimmed by 8 bases and V by 3 bases; bases with no gene match: 10. Germline loops: CDR1 KGHSH, CDR2 LQKENI. The CDR3 spans 15 residues.

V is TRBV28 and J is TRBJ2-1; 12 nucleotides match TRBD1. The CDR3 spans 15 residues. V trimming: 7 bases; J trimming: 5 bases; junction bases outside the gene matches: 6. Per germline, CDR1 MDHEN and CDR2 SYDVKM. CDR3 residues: CASNEGQGANNEQFF. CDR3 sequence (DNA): TGTGCCAGCAACGAGGGACAGGGGGCCAACAATGAGCAGTTCTTC.

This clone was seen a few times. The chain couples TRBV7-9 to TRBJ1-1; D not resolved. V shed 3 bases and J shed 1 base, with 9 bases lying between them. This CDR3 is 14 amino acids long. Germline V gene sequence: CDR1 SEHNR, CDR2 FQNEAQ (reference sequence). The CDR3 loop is CASSFKDPNTEAFF. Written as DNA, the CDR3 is TGTGCCAGCAGCTTTAAGGACCCGAACACTGAAGCTTTCTTT.

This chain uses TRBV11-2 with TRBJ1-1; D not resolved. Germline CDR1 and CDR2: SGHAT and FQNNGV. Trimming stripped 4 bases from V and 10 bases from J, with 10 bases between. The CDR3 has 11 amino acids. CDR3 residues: CASSYPPAAFF. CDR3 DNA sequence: TGTGCCAGCAGCTACCCGCCCGCAGCTTTCTTT.

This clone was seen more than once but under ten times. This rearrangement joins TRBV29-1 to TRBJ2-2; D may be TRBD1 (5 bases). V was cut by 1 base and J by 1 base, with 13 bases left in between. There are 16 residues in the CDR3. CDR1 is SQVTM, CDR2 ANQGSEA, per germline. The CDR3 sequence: CSVEGWAGMNTGELFF. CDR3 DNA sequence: TGCAGCGTTGAAGGTTGGGCAGGGATGAACACCGGGGAGCTGTTTTTT.

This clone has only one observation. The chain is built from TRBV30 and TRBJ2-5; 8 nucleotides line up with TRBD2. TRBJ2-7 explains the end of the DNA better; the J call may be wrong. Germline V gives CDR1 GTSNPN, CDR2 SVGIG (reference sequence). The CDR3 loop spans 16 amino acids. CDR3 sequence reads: CAWSRRSGKAYYEQYF. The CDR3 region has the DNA TGTGCCTGGAGTAGACGTAGCGGGAAAGCCTACTACGAGCAGTACTTC.

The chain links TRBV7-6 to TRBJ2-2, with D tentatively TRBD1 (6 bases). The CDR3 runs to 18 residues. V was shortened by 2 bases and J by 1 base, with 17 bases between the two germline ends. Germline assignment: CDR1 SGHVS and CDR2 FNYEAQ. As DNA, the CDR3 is TGTGCCAGCAGCTTATTCCCCCCTCGGGACAAGAACACCGGGGAGCTGTTTTTT. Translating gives CASSLFPPRDKNTGELFF. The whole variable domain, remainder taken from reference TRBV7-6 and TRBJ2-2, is GAGVSQSPRYKVTKRGQDVALRCDPISGHVSLYWYRQALGQGPEFLTYFNYEAQQDKSGLPNDRFSAERPEGSISTLTIQRTEQRDSAMYRCASSLFPPRDKNTGELFFGEGSRLTVL.

This CDR3 is CAIADSYNIQYF. For the CDR3, the DNA is TGTGCCATAGCCGACTCCTACAACATTCAGTACTTC. The chain couples TRBV10-3 to TRBJ2-4; D uncertain. Germline-derived CDR1 and CDR2 are ENHRY and SYGVKD. CDR3 length: 12 amino acids. With 9 bases removed from V and 7 bases from J, the gap between germline ends came to 13 bases.

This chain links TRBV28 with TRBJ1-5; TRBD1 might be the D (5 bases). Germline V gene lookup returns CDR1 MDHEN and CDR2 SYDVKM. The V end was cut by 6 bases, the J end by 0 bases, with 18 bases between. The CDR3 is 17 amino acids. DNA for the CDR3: TGTGCCAGCAGGCAGGACACGATCCTAGATAGCAATCAGCCCCAGCATTTT. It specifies CASRQDTILDSNQPQHF.

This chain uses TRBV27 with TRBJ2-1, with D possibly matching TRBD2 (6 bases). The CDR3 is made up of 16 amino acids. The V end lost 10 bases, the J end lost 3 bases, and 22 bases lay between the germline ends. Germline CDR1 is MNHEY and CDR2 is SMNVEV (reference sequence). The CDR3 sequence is CATRDMGTPLYNEQFF. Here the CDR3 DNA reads TGTGCCACCCGGGATATGGGGACTCCTCTCTACAATGAGCAGTTCTTC.

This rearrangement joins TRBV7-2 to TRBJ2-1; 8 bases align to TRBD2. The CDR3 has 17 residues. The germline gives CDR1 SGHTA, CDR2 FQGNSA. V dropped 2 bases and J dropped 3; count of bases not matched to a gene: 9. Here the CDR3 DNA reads TGTGCCAGCAGCTTAACAGATCTAGCGGGCATCTACAATGAGCAGTTCTTC. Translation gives CASSLTDLAGIYNEQFF.

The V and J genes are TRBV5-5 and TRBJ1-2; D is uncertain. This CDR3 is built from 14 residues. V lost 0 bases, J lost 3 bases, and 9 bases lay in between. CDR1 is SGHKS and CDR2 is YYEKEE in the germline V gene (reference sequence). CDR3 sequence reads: CASSLDPDHYGYTF. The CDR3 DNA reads TGTGCCAGCAGCTTGGATCCGGATCACTATGGCTACACCTTC.

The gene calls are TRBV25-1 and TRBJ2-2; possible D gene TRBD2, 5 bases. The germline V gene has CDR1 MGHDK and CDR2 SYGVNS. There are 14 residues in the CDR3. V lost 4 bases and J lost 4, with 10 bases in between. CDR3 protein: CASSVASFTGELFF. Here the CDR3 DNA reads TGTGCCAGCAGTGTAGCGAGTTTCACCGGGGAGCTGTTTTTT.

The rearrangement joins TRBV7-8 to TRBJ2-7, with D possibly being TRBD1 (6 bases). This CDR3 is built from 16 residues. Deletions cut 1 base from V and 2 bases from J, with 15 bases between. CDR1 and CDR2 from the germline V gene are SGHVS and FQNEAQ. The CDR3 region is CASSLDFGQSAYEQYF. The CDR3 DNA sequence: TGTGCCAGCAGCTTAGACTTTGGACAGTCCGCCTACGAGCAGTACTTC.

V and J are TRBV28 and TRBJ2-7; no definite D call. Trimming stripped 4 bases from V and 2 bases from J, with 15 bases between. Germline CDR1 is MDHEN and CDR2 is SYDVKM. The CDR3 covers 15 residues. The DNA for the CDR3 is TGTGCCAGCAGTTCGCGGTGGGCCCCGACCTACGAGCAGTACTTC. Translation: CASSSRWAPTYEQYF.

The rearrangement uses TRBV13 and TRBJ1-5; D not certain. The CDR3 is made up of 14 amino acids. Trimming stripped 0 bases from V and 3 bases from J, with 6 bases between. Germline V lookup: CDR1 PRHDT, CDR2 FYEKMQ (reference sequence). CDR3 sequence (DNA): TGTGCCAGCAGCTTAGGCACCATCAATCAGCCCCAGCATTTT. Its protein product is CASSLGTINQPQHF.

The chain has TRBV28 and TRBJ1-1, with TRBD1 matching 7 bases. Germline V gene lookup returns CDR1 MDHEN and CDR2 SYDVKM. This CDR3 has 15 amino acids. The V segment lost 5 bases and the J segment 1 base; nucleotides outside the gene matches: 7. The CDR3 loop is CASSPLGQENTEAFF. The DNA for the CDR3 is TGTGCCAGCAGTCCCCTCGGACAGGAGAACACTGAAGCTTTCTTT.

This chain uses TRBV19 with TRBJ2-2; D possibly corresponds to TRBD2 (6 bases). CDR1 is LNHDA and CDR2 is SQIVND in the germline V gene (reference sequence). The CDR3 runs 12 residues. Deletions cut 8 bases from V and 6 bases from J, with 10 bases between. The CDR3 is CASRGEAGELFF. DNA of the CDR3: TGTGCCAGTCGAGGGGAGGCCGGGGAGCTGTTTTTT. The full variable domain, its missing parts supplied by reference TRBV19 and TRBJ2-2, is DGGITQSPKYLFRKEGQNVTLSCEQNLNHDAMYWYRQDPGQGLRLIYYSQIVNDFQKGDIAEGYSVSREKKESFPLTVTSAQKNPTAFYLCASRGEAGELFFGEGSRLTVL.

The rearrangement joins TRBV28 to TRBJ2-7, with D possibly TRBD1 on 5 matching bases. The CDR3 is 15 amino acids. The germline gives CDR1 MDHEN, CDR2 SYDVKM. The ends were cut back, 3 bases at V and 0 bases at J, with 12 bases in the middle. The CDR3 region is CASSLVGAGSYEQYF. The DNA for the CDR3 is TGTGCCAGCAGTTTGGTAGGGGCCGGCTCCTACGAGCAGTACTTC. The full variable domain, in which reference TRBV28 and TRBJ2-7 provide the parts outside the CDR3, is DVKVTQSSRYLVKRTGEKVFLECVQDMDHENMFWYRQDPGLGLRLIYFSYDVKMKEKGDIPEGYSVSREKKERFSLILESASTNQTSMYLCASSLVGAGSYEQYFGPGTRLTVT.

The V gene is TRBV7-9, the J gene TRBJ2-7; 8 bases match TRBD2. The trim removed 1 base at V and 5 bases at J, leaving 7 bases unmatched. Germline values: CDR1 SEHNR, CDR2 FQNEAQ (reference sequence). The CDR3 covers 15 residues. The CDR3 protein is CASSLGAGVYDEQYF. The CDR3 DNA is TGTGCCAGCAGCTTAGGAGCGGGAGTATATGACGAGCAGTACTTC.

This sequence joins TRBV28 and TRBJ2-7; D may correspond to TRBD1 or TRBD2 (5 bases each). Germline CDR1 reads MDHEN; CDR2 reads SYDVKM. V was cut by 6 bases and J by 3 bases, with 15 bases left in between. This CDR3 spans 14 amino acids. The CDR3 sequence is CASRPPGRNYEQYF. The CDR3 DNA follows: TGTGCCAGCAGACCCCCGGGACGGAACTACGAGCAGTACTTC.

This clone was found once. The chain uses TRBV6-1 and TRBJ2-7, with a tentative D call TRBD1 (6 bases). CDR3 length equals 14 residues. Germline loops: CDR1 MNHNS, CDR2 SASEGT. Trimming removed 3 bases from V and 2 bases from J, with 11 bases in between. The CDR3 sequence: CASSEWGPAYEQYF. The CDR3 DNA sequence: TGTGCCAGCAGTGAGTGGGGGCCCGCCTACGAGCAGTACTTC.

The CDR3 sequence is CASSKIAGVRETQYF. DNA of the CDR3: TGTGCCAGCAGCAAAATAGCGGGAGTTAGAGAGACCCAGTACTTC. The gene calls are TRBV7-8 and TRBJ2-5; 9 bases map to TRBD2. V gave up 5 bases and J gave up 4 bases; unmatched junction bases: 8. CDR3 length equals 15 residues. Germline CDR1 SGHVS, CDR2 FQNEAQ.

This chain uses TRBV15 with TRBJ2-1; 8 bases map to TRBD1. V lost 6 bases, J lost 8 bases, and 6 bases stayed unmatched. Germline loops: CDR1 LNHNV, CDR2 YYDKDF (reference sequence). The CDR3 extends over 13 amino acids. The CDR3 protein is CATRDRVLDEQFF. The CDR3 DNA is TGTGCCACCAGGGACAGGGTGTTGGATGAGCAGTTCTTC.

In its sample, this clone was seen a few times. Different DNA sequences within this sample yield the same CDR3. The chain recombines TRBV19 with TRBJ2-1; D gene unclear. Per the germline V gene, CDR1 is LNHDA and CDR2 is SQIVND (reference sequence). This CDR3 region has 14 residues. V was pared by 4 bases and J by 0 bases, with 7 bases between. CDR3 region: CASSTMSSYNEQFF. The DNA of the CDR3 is TGTGCCAGTAGTACAATGAGCTCCTACAATGAGCAGTTCTTC.

The CDR3 sequence: CASSLRTGRDTQYF. The CDR3 DNA sequence: TGTGCCAGCAGCCTACGGACTGGGCGCGATACGCAGTATTTT. This chain links TRBV5-4 with TRBJ2-3; the D gene is possibly TRBD2 (5 bases). Trimming pared 4 bases from V and 6 bases from J, leaving 15 bases between. Germline V gene sequence: CDR1 SGHNT, CDR2 YYREEE (reference sequence). The CDR3 covers 14 residues.

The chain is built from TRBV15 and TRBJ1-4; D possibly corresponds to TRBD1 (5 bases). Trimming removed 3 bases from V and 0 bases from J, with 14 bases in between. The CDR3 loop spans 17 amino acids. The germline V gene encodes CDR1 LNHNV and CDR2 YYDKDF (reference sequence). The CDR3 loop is CATSRYRDPPTNEKLFF. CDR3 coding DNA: TGTGCCACCAGCAGGTACCGGGACCCCCCAACTAATGAAAAACTGTTTTTT.